This T cell receptor (beta chain) came from a study of cytotoxic CD8 clonotypes in ibrutinib-treated CLL. V trimming: 5 bases; J trimming: 4 bases; junction bases outside the gene matches: 8. Germline values: CDR1 SGHAT, CDR2 FQNNGV. CDR3 length: 17 residues. Study conclusions and caveats: Circulating CD8+ T-cell counts were tracked by baseline clonality, which exceeded that of age-matched healthy donors.

Comments on this clone: Its antigen remains unknown.

Sequencing used immunoSEQ multiplex PCR; TCRdb keeps in-frame clones, though not all of them. The profile covers 270,000 or so clones, with about 72% appearing a single time and roughly 5.7% taken by the ten largest. This sequence joins TRBV11-2 and TRBJ2-5, with TRBD2 matching 15 bases. This sequence was found in a human donor with chronic lymphocytic leukemia. This sample comprised PBMCs, obtained at disease progression, from a patient treated with ibrutinib. The CDR3 DNA sequence: TGTGCCAGCAGCCCACGGACTAGCGGGAGGGTAGGAGAGACCCAGTACTTC. Translation: CASSPRTSGRVGETQYF.